Below are 21 T cell receptor beta chains sequenced from a single sample in a study of blood T cell repertoires in COVID-19. TCRdb's copy holds only in-frame clones and misses some; the assay was immunoSEQ multiplex PCR. The sample holds over 60,000 clones, 75% to 90% seen once. The sequencing sample was made of peripheral blood. These receptors came from a woman aged 45-59 years with active COVID-19.

The chain uses TRBV5-1 and TRBJ2-5; the match to TRBD1 covers 7 bases. V was pared by 2 bases and J by 2 bases, with 3 bases of the junction left unmatched. Germline-derived CDR1 and CDR2 are SGHRS and YFSETQ. The length of the CDR3 is 14 residues. CDR3: CASSFGQAQETQYF. Written as DNA, the CDR3 is TGCGCCAGCAGCTTTGGACAGGCGCAAGAGACCCAGTACTTC.

V is TRBV3-1 (or the pseudogene TRBV3-2) and J is TRBJ2-1, with unresolved D. Germline CDR1 and CDR2: LGHDT and YNNKEL (reference sequence). V lost 3 bases and J lost 9, with 6 bases in between. The CDR3 is made up of 11 amino acids. The CDR3 nucleotides read TGTGCCAGCAGCCAGACGGGTGAGCAGTTCTTC. Translated, it gives CASSQTGEQFF.

This sequence joins TRBV2 and TRBJ2-1, with 14 bases fitting TRBD2. Germline trimming cut 6 bases from V and 2 bases from J; bases unmatched to any gene: 3. The CDR3 totals 16 residues. From germline, CDR1 is SNHLY and CDR2 FYNNEI. The CDR3 loop reads CASSGTSGSPYNEQFF. CDR3 DNA sequence: TGTGCCAGCAGCGGGACTAGCGGGAGCCCCTACAATGAGCAGTTCTTC.

The chain uses TRBV19 and TRBJ2-1, with 7 bases matching TRBD2. Per germline, CDR1 LNHDA and CDR2 SQIVND (reference sequence). Losses at the gene ends were 5 bases for V and 0 bases for J; bases not matched to a gene: 7. This CDR3 is built from 16 residues. The CDR3 reads CASSSGGASSYNEQFF. The CDR3 DNA is TGTGCCAGTAGTTCGGGAGGCGCGAGCTCCTACAATGAGCAGTTCTTC.

The chain employs TRBV9 and TRBJ1-2; 7 bases fit TRBD1. From germline, CDR1 is SGDLS and CDR2 YYNGEE. The CDR3 contains 14 residues. Trimming removed 4 bases from V and 4 bases from J; junction bases left unmatched: 7. In DNA form, the CDR3 reads TGTGCCAGCAGCCCGAGACAGGGACCCTATGGCTACACCTTC. Amino acid sequence: CASSPRQGPYGYTF.

The V and J genes are TRBV5-1 and TRBJ1-1, with no clear D. Germline V gene lookup returns CDR1 SGHRS and CDR2 YFSETQ. Trimming shortened V by 0 bases and J by 6 bases, and 12 bases separated the two germline ends. The CDR3 is 14 amino acids. CDR3 residues: CASSLGQVGAEAFF. The CDR3 DNA is TGCGCCAGCAGCTTGGGACAAGTGGGAGCTGAAGCTTTCTTT.

The chain carries TRBV7-9 and TRBJ2-6; 9 positions match TRBD1. From germline, CDR1 is SEHNR and CDR2 FQNEAQ (reference sequence). The CDR3 runs 18 residues. V was pared by 5 bases and J by 1 base, with 9 bases of the junction left unmatched. In DNA, the CDR3 is TGTGCCAGCAGCGACACCCGGGACAGGGAATCTGGGGCCAACGTCCTGACTTTC. This encodes CASSDTRDRESGANVLTF.

This rearrangement joins TRBV2 to TRBJ2-1, with no clear D. Per the germline V gene, CDR1 is SNHLY and CDR2 is FYNNEI. The CDR3 is made up of 14 amino acids. Trimming removed 6 bases from V and 9 bases from J, with 18 bases in between. The CDR3 here is CASSPRQTSSEQFF. CDR3 nucleotides: TGTGCCAGCAGCCCTCGTCAGACAAGTAGTGAGCAGTTCTTC.

Notes on this clone: At one end, the junction sequence differs from germline, possibly due to a read error. J is TRBJ2-1 and V is TRBV28; 12 bases map to TRBD1. This CDR3 spans 18 amino acids. Germline CDR1 and CDR2: MDHEN and SYDVKM. The CDR3 coding sequence is TGTACCAGCACCCCGATACAGTCCGGGACAGGGGGCTGGAATGAGCAGTTCTTC. Translation gives CTSTPIQSGTGGWNEQFF.

This chain joins TRBV19 and TRBJ2-1; 8 bases line up with TRBD2. J lost 8 bases, V lost 11 bases, and 14 bases had no gene match. Germline CDR1 reads LNHDA; CDR2 reads SQIVND (reference sequence). This CDR3 comprises 14 residues. CDR3 sequence: CASGGTRIIDEQFF. In DNA form, the CDR3 reads TGTGCCTCAGGAGGGACTAGAATCATCGATGAGCAGTTCTTC.

The V and J genes are TRBV9 and TRBJ2-3; D gene unclear. V was cut by 3 bases and J by 2 bases, with 16 bases left in between. Germline loops: CDR1 SGDLS, CDR2 YYNGEE. The CDR3 runs to 16 residues. CDR3 loop: CASSGDASNPTDTQYF. As DNA, the CDR3 is TGTGCCAGCAGCGGAGACGCTAGTAATCCCACAGATACGCAGTATTTT.

V is TRBV30 and J is TRBJ2-3; 7 bases map to TRBD1. Germline V gene lookup returns CDR1 GTSNPN and CDR2 SVGIG (reference sequence). J lost 2 bases, V lost 5 bases, and 7 bases had no gene match. The CDR3 is made up of 14 amino acids. CDR3 in amino acids: CAWVHRGNTDTQYF. The CDR3, as DNA: TGTGCCTGGGTGCACAGGGGCAACACAGATACGCAGTATTTT.

The genes are TRBV3-1 (or the pseudogene TRBV3-2) and TRBJ2-2, with 8 bases that match TRBD2. Germline V lookup: CDR1 LGHDT, CDR2 YNNKEL (reference sequence). The ends lost 1 base at V and 4 bases at J; junction bases unmatched: 5. CDR3 length: 16 amino acids. The CDR3 DNA is TGTGCCAGCAGCCAAGTAGGCGGGAGGAGCACCGGGGAGCTGTTTTTT. It specifies CASSQVGGRSTGELFF.

The chain uses TRBV19 and TRBJ1-5; D is perhaps TRBD1 (6 bases). This CDR3 is 12 amino acids long. The V and J ends lost 8 bases and 4 bases respectively, with 9 bases between them. The germline V gene encodes CDR1 LNHDA and CDR2 SQIVND (reference sequence). DNA for the CDR3: TGTGCCAGTTCCCAGGGGAATCAGCCCCAGCATTTT. Translated, it gives CASSQGNQPQHF. Full variable domain (rest looked up from reference TRBV19 and TRBJ1-5): DGGITQSPKYLFRKEGQNVTLSCEQNLNHDAMYWYRQDPGQGLRLIYYSQIVNDFQKGDIAEGYSVSREKKESFPLTVTSAQKNPTAFYLCASSQGNQPQHFGDGTRLSIL.

This sequence joins TRBV11-3 and TRBJ1-6; D is unresolved. The CDR3 runs to 13 residues. Looked up from germline, CDR1 is SGHNT and CDR2 is YENEEA. V was trimmed by 0 bases and J by 10 bases, leaving 7 bases between them. CDR3 in amino acids: CASSLDQVSPLHF. The CDR3 DNA reads TGTGCCAGCAGCTTAGATCAGGTGTCACCCCTCCACTTT.

This chain links TRBV4-2 with TRBJ2-7; 11 nucleotides line up with TRBD2. CDR1 and CDR2 from the germline V gene are LGHNA and YNFKEQ. The CDR3 is made up of 20 amino acids. Germline trimming cut 1 base from V and 2 bases from J; bases unmatched to any gene: 16. The DNA for the CDR3 is TGTGCCAGCAGCCAAGTAGGAAGGGAGTTGGTAGCGGGAGGGGCCTACGAGCAGTACTTC. Translating gives CASSQVGRELVAGGAYEQYF.

The CDR3 loop reads CASSFNGEPQHF. The DNA of the CDR3 is TGTGCCAGCAGTTTTAACGGTGAGCCCCAGCATTTT. The chain combines TRBV27 with TRBJ1-5; D unresolved. This CDR3 region has 12 residues. Germline values: CDR1 MNHEY, CDR2 SMNVEV (reference sequence). The ends were cut back, 3 bases at V and 8 bases at J, with 8 bases in the middle.

V and J are TRBV7-3 and TRBJ2-1; TRBD2 matches at 15 bases. With V trimmed by 3 bases and J by 3 bases, 6 bases remained unmatched. CDR1 SGHTA and CDR2 FQGTGA come from the germline V gene. The CDR3 is 18 amino acids. CDR3 sequence (DNA): TGTGCCAGCAGCTTTGGACTAGCGGGAGGGCGATACTACAATGAGCAGTTCTTC. Amino acids: CASSFGLAGGRYYNEQFF.

The chain uses TRBV19 and TRBJ1-5; possibly TRBD1 for D (6 bases). Germline V gives CDR1 LNHDA, CDR2 SQIVND (reference sequence). Trimming removed 6 bases from V and 9 bases from J, with 15 bases in between. This CDR3 contains 13 residues. The CDR3 spells CASRMGHSSPQHF. DNA of the CDR3: TGTGCCAGTAGAATGGGACATTCATCGCCCCAGCATTTT.

The J gene is TRBJ2-1, the V gene TRBV11-3; possible D gene TRBD2, 5 bases. Germline values: CDR1 SGHNT, CDR2 YENEEA. This CDR3 has 13 amino acids. V was trimmed by 5 bases and J by 5 bases, leaving 10 bases between them. Here the CDR3 reads CASSPGINNEQFF. As DNA, the CDR3 is TGTGCCAGCAGCCCCGGGATCAACAATGAGCAGTTCTTC.

The chain carries TRBV2 and TRBJ1-2; possibly TRBD1 for D (5 bases). This CDR3 has 15 residues. Germline CDR1 reads SNHLY; CDR2 reads FYNNEI. V lost 7 bases to trimming and J lost 2 bases, with 17 bases between them. CDR3 in DNA: TGTGCCAGCACCAGGGAGGGAATAGCGAACTATGGCTACACCTTC. It translates to CASTREGIANYGYTF.